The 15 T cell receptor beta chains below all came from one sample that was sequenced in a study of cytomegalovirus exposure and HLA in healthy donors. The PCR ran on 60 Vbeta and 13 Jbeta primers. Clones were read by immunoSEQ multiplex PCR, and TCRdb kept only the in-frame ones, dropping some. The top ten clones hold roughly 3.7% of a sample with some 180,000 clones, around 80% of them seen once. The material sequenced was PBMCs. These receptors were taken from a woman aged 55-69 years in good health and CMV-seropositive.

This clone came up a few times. The CDR3 DNA reads TGTGCCAGCAGTCCTCCCCGGGGGGTGGGCACTGAAGCTTTCTTT. Residues: CASSPPRGVGTEAFF. The rearrangement links TRBV28 to TRBJ1-1; tentatively, D is TRBD1 (5 bases). The V and J ends lost 5 bases and 4 bases respectively, with 17 bases between them. CDR3 length equals 15 residues. CDR1 MDHEN and CDR2 SYDVKM come from the germline V gene.

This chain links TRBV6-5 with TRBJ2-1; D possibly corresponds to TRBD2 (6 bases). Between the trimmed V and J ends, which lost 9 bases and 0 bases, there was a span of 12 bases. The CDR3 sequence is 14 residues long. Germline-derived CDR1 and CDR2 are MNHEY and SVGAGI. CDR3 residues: CASNGGLSYNEQFF. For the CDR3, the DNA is TGTGCCAGTAACGGGGGTCTCTCCTACAATGAGCAGTTCTTC.

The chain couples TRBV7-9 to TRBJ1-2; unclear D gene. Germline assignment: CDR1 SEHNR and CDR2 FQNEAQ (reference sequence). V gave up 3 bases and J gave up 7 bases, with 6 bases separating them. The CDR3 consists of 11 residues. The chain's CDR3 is CASSFRSGYTF. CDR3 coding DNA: TGTGCCAGCAGCTTTCGGAGTGGCTACACCTTC.

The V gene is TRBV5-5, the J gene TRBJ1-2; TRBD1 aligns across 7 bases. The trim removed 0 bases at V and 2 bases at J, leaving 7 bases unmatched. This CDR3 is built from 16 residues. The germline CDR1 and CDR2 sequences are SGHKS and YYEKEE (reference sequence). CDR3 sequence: CASSLGGTGANYGYTF. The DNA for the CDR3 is TGTGCCAGCAGCTTGGGGGGAACAGGGGCGAACTATGGCTACACCTTC.

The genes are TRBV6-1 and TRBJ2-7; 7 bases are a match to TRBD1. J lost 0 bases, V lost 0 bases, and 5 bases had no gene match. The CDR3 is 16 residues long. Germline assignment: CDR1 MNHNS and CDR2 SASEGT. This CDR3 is CASSEALGGASYEQYF. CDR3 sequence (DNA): TGTGCCAGCAGTGAAGCGCTAGGGGGCGCCTCCTACGAGCAGTACTTC.

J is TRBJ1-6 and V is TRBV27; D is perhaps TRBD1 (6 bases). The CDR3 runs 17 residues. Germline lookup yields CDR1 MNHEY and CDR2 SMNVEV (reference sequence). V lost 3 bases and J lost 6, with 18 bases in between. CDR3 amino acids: CASSFEGGGGRNSPLHF. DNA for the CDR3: TGTGCCAGCAGTTTTGAGGGAGGGGGTGGCCGTAATTCACCCCTCCACTTT.

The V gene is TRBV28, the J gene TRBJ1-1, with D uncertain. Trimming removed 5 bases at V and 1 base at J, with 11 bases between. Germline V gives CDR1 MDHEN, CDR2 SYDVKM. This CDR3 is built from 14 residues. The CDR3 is CASSPKWRNTEAFF. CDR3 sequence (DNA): TGTGCCAGCAGTCCTAAATGGAGGAACACTGAAGCTTTCTTT.

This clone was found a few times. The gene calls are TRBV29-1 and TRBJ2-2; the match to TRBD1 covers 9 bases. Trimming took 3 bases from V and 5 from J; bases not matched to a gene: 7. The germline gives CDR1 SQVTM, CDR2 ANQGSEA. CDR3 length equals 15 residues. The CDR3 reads CSVDGGQGGTGELFF. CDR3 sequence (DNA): TGCAGCGTTGATGGGGGACAGGGAGGGACCGGGGAGCTGTTTTTT.

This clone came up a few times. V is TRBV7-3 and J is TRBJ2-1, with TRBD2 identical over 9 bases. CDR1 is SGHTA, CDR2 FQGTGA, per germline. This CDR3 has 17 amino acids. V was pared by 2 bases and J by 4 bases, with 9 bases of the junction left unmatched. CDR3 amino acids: CASSLGRGSGGYNEQFF. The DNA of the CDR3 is TGTGCCAGCAGCTTAGGGAGGGGCAGCGGGGGGTACAATGAGCAGTTCTTC.

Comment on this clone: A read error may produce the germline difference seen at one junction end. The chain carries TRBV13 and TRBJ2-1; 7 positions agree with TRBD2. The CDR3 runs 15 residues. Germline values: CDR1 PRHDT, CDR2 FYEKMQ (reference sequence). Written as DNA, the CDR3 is TGTGCCAGCAGCCTAGGACTAGGGAGATACAATGAGCAGTTCTTC. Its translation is CASSLGLGRYNEQFF.

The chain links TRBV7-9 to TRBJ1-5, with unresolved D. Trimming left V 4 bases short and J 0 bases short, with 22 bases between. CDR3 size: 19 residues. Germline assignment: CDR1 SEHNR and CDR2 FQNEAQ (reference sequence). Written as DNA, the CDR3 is TGTGCCAGCAGCTCAGGAAATCGGACTGTTCATCATAGCAATCAGCCCCAGCATTTT. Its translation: CASSSGNRTVHHSNQPQHF. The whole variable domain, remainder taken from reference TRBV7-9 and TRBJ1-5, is DTGVSQNPRHKITKRGQNVTFRCDPISEHNRLYWYRQTLGQGPEFLTYFQNEAQLEKSRLLSDRFSAERPKGSFSTLEIQRTEQGDSAMYLCASSSGNRTVHHSNQPQHFGDGTRLSIL.

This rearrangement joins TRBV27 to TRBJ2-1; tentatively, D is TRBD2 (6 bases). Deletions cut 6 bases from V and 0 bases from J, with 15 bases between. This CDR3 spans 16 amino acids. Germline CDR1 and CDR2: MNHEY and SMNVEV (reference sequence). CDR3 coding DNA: TGTGCCAGCAGCATTATCGGGAGTAGCTCCTACAATGAGCAGTTCTTC. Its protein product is CASSIIGSSSYNEQFF.

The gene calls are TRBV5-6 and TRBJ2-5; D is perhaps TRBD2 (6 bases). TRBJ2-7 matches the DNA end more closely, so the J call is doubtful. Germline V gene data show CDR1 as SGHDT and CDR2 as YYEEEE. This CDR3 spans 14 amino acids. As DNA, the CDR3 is TGTGCCAGCAGCTTAAACGGGGCGGGACGCGAGCAGTACTTC. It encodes CASSLNGAGREQYF.

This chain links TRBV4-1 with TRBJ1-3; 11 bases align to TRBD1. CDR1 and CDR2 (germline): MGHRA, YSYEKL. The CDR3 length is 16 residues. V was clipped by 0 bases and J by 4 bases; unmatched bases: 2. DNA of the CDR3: TGCGCCAGCAGCCAAGAGGGACAGGGGGGAGGAAACACCATATATTTT. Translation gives CASSQEGQGGGNTIYF.

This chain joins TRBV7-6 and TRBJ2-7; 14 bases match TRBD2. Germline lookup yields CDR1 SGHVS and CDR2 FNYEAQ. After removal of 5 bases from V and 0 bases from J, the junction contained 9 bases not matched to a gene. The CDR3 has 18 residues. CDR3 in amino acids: CASSRTSGGLQLSYEQYF. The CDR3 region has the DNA TGTGCCAGCAGCCGGACTAGCGGGGGGCTTCAACTCTCCTACGAGCAGTACTTC.